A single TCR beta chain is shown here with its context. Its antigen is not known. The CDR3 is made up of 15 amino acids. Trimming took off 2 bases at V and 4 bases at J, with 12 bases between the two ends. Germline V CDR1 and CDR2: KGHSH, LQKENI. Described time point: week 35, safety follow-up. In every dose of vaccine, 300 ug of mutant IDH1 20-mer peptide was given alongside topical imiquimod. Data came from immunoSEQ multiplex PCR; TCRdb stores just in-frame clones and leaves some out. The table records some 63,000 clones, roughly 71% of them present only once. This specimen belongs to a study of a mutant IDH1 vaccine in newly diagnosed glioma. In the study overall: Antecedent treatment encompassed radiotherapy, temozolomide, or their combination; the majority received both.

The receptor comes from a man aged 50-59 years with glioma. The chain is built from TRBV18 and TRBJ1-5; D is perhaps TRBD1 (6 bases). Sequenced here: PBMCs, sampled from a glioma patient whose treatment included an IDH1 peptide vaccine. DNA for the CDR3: TGTGCCAGCTCACCAGCCAAGGGGGGGAATCAGCCCCAGCATTTT. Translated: CASSPAKGGNQPQHF.